Listed below are T cell receptor beta chains from one sample, sequenced in a study of T cell responses to AZD1222 COVID-19 vaccine. The table came from immunoSEQ multiplex PCR; TCRdb's copy has only in-frame clones and leaves some out. The table has some 200,000 clones, more than 80% seen once. Sequencing used peripheral blood, obtained on day 0 of AZD1222 vaccination. These receptors were obtained from an adult in good health. The CDR3 runs from the conserved cysteine through the conserved F or W. Each record gives: D gene, V gene, J gene, CDR3 length, clone size, CDR3 DNA, CDR3 protein. The D gene is left open where the match is weak. Size is stated for part of the rows, as once, few or many counts, or as a class when the clone is expanded.

NA	TRBV5-1	TRBJ2-5	15	once	TGCGCCAGCAGAAGCCTAGGATCGAGTCAGGAGACCCAGTACTTC	CASRSLGSSQETQYF
TRBD1	TRBV6-5	TRBJ1-1	15	NA	TGTGCCAGCAGTTACGTCACAGGGGGGCTTACTGAAGCTTTCTTT	CASSYVTGGLTEAFF
NA	TRBV5-5	TRBJ2-3	14	NA	TGTGCCAGCAGCTGGGGGCGGGACAGCAATACGCAGTATTTT	CASSWGRDSNTQYF
TRBD1	TRBV29-1	TRBJ2-7	15	few	TGCAGCGCCAGCCTCACAGGGGTTCGGTTAGAGGAGCAGTACTTC	CSASLTGVRLEEQYF
NA	TRBV2	TRBJ1-2	14	NA	TGTGCCAGCAGTCTGCAGGGAGCAAACTATGGCTACACCTTC	CASSLQGANYGYTF
TRBD2	TRBV7-2	TRBJ2-1	15	NA	TGTGCCAGCAGCCGTAGCGGGAACTCCTACAATGAGCAGTTCTTC	CASSRSGNSYNEQFF
TRBD1	TRBV6-5	TRBJ2-7	14	NA	TGTGCCAGCAGTTCGGGACAGGGAACCTACGAGCAGTACTTC	CASSSGQGTYEQYF
NA	TRBV5-4	TRBJ2-7	14	NA	TGTGCCAGCAGCTCCGGTGGAAGCTCCTACGAGCAGTACTTC	CASSSGGSSYEQYF
NA	TRBV5-1	TRBJ2-5	11	NA	TGCGCCAGCAGCTTGGAGAAGACCCAGTACTTC	CASSLEKTQYF
NA	TRBV30	TRBJ2-7	11	NA	TGTGCCTGGAGTGTAAGGTACGAGCAGTACTTC	CAWSVRYEQYF
NA	TRBV12-5	TRBJ1-1	13	NA	TGTGCTAGTGGTTCGTTCGGGGATACTGAAGCTTTCTTT	CASGSFGDTEAFF
TRBD1	TRBV5-4	TRBJ1-1	17	NA	TGTGCCAGCAGCCCTCAAGCAGGGGGGATGTGGCGGACTGAAGCTTTCTTT	CASSPQAGGMWRTEAFF
NA	TRBV6-5	TRBJ2-5	14	NA	TGTGCCAGCAGTACCCACGGGGGCCAAGAGACCCAGTACTTC	CASSTHGGQETQYF
NA	TRBV18	TRBJ1-3	20	NA	TGTGCCAGCTCACCGTTACCGGGACCTAATTACTACAAACCTGGAAACACCATATATTTT	CASSPLPGPNYYKPGNTIYF
NA	TRBV6-1	TRBJ2-2	15	NA	TGTGCCAGTCGTGACCAGGGGCTGTGGACCGGGGAGCTGTTTTTT	CASRDQGLWTGELFF
NA	TRBV5-1	TRBJ1-4	14	NA	TGCGCCAGCAGCGGACGGACGGCCGGTGAAAAACTGTTTTTT	CASSGRTAGEKLFF
NA	TRBV4-1	TRBJ1-2	15	NA	TGCGCCAGCAGCCAATCAGATCGGGGCTCCTATGGCTACACCTTC	CASSQSDRGSYGYTF
NA	TRBV7-7	TRBJ2-1	17	NA	TGTGCCAGCAGCATAGGTAAGGGACGGAGCTCCTACAATGAGCAGTTCTTC	CASSIGKGRSSYNEQFF
NA	TRBV29-1	TRBJ2-1	13	NA	TGCAGCGCCATAGCCCGGGCCGGTAATGAGCAGTTCTTC	CSAIARAGNEQFF
NA	TRBV7-8	TRBJ2-7	15	NA	TGTGCCAGCAGCTTAGGACGGGGACGCTCCTACGAGCAGTACTTC	CASSLGRGRSYEQYF
TRBD1	TRBV6-5	TRBJ1-5	13	NA	TGTGCCAGCCAAGAACAGGGGAATCAGCCCCAGCATTTT	CASQEQGNQPQHF
TRBD2	TRBV7-2	TRBJ2-1	15	NA	TGTGCCAGCAGCTTAGAATGGCGGGAGTACAATGAGCAGTTCTTC	CASSLEWREYNEQFF
NA	TRBV7-6	TRBJ2-7	16	NA	TGTGCCAGCAGCTCCGGCCGGGACTCGCTGCGATCCGAGCAGTACTTC	CASSSGRDSLRSEQYF
NA	TRBV7-8	TRBJ1-5	14	once	TGTGCCAGCAGCCCTCGGCCGGTGAGTCAGCCCCAGCATTTT	CASSPRPVSQPQHF
NA	TRBV9	TRBJ2-1	14	NA	TGTGCCAGCAGATGGCAGGAAACTTACAATGAGCAGTTCTTC	CASRWQETYNEQFF
NA	TRBV18	TRBJ1-2	15	once	TGTGCCAGCTCACCGGCGGCCCAACCTAACTATGGCTACACCTTC	CASSPAAQPNYGYTF
NA	TRBV19	TRBJ1-5	13	NA	TGTGCCAGTACCCTGACAGAGGCTCAGCCCCAGCATTTT	CASTLTEAQPQHF
TRBD1	TRBV5-1	TRBJ2-7	17	once	TGCGCCAGCAGCTCCCAGCCATCCGGGACAGTCTCCTACGAGCAGTACTTC	CASSSQPSGTVSYEQYF
NA	TRBV3-1/TRBV3-2	TRBJ2-3	14	NA	TGTGCCAGCAGCCAATACCACGGCACAGATACGCAGTATTTT	CASSQYHGTDTQYF
NA	TRBV7-9	TRBJ1-2	13	NA	TGTGCCAGCACCAAAGGGGACGGCTACGGCTACACCTTC	CASTKGDGYGYTF
TRBD2	TRBV10-1	TRBJ2-1	14	NA	TGCGCCAGCACCGAGGGTAGCGGGGTCAATGAGCAGTTCTTC	CASTEGSGVNEQFF
NA	TRBV7-8	TRBJ1-2	14	NA	TGTGCCAGCAGCCCTTCTGGAGATCTCTATGGCTACACCTTC	CASSPSGDLYGYTF
NA	TRBV11-2	TRBJ2-7	15	NA	TGTGCCAGCAGCTTAGGGGACGGACCCTTCTACGAGCAGTACTTC	CASSLGDGPFYEQYF
TRBD1	TRBV27	TRBJ1-1	12	NA	TGTGCCAGCAGAGACAGGGTGACTGAAGCTTTCTTT	CASRDRVTEAFF